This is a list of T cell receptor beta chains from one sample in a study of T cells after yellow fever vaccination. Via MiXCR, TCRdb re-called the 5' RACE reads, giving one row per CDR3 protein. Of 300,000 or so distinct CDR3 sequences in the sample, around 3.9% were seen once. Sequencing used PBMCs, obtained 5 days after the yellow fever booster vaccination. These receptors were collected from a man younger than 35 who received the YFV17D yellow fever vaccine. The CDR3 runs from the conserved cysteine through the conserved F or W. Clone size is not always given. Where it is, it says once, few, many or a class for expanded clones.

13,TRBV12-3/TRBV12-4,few,CASSRPNLEEQFF
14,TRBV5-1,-,CASSPQVSYTEAFF
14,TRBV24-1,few,CATSDPDSGNTIYF
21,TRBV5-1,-,CASSLVPPGSGAILRNSPLHF
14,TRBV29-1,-,CSVEDRTDGDEQFF
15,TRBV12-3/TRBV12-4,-,CASSFSSVGGYEQYF
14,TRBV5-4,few,CASSPLDREAEAFF
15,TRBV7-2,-,CASSLVAPQGNIQYF
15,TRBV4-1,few,CASSHSWTDYNEQFF
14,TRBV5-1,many,CASSSGTETDTQYF
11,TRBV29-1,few,CSERENTEAFF
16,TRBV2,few,CASSAIGLAAYNEQFF
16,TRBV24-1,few,CATSAPRTRMYEKLFF
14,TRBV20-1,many,CSARATGGRVGYTF
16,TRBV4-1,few,CASSQDGRGRYNEQFF
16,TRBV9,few,CASSVGVGPAGETQYF
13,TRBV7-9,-,CASGRAEKETQYF
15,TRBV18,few,CASSPTPGRDTEAFF
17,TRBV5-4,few,CASSLDSARSGANVLTF
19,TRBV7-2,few,CASSLVGLAGGLAKNIQYF
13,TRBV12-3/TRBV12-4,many,CASINYRGGEQFF
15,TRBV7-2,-,CASSLARGRGYGYTF
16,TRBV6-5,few,CASSYAGRGGTDTQYF